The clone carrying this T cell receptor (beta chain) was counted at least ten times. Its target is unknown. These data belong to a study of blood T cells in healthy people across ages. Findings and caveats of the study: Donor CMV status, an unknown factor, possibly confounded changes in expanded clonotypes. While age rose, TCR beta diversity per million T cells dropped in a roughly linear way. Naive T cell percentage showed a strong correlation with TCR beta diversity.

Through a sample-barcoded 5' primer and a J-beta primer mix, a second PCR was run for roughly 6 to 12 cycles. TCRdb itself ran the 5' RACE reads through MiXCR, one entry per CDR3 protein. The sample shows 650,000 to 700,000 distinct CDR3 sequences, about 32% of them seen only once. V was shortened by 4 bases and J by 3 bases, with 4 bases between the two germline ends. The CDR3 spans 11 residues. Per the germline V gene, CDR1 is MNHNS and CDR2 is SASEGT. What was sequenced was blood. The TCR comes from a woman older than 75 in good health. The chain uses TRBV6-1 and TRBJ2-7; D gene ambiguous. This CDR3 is CASSGRYEQYF. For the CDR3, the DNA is TGTGCCAGCAGTGGCCGCTACGAGCAGTACTTC.